The 14 T cell receptor beta chains presented below share a single source sample, sequenced in a study of T cell changes during pregnancy in multiple sclerosis (dated by TCRdb to 2018 to 2020). Libraries were prepared through the immunoSEQ multiplex PCR assay. TCRdb carries this immuneACCESS record with in-frame sequences only. Its versions omit some clonotypes, under half of them owing to an unresolved V gene in the studies checked, with the rest unexplained. The sample has under 80,000 clones on record, around 92% of them singletons. The ten largest clonotypes hold about 2% of the sample. Specimen: peripheral blood, collected before pregnancy. The receptors were sampled from a female donor with multiple sclerosis, enrolled in a pregnancy study.

This clone was detected only once. The rearrangement links TRBV7-9 to TRBJ1-4; possibly TRBD1 for D (6 bases). The CDR3 runs 13 residues. Germline CDR1 and CDR2: SEHNR and FQNEAQ (reference sequence). Trimming cost V 7 bases and J 4 bases, with 10 bases left between them. CDR3 residues: CASNRQVNEKLFF. CDR3 DNA: TGTGCCAGCAACCGACAGGTTAATGAAAAACTGTTTTTT.

V usage is TRBV19 and J usage is TRBJ1-1; D remains ambiguous. The CDR3 is 14 residues long. From germline, CDR1 is LNHDA and CDR2 SQIVND (reference sequence). V lost 3 bases, J lost 0 bases, and 8 bases lay in between. CDR3 protein: CASSITNLNTEAFF. The CDR3 DNA is TGTGCCAGTAGTATCACAAATCTGAACACTGAAGCTTTCTTT.

The V gene is TRBV5-5, the J gene TRBJ1-1, with TRBD1 as a possible D gene (5 bases). CDR3 size: 13 residues. Germline V gene data show CDR1 as SGHKS and CDR2 as YYEKEE (reference sequence). V lost 3 bases to trimming and J lost 1 base, with 7 bases between them. CDR3 in amino acids: CASSWTWNTEAFF. The CDR3 DNA is TGTGCCAGCAGCTGGACATGGAACACTGAAGCTTTCTTT.

The chain combines TRBV21-1 with TRBJ2-7; the DNA was not compared with TRBD1, the D call given in the table. TRBV21-1 is designated a pseudogene. The CDR3 has 13 residues. This CDR3 reads CASSPKRQEGQYF. The CDR3 coding sequence is TGTGCCAGCAGCCCCAAGCGACAGGAAGGGCAGTACTTC.

V and J are TRBV6-5 and TRBJ2-2, with D perhaps matching TRBD2 (6 bases). CDR3 length: 16 residues. Trimming pared 2 bases from V and 8 bases from J, leaving 18 bases between. Looked up from germline, CDR1 is MNHEY and CDR2 is SVGAGI. The CDR3 protein is CASSYPASADEGELFF. The CDR3 DNA is TGTGCCAGCAGTTACCCGGCTAGCGCCGATGAGGGGGAGCTGTTTTTT.

The genes are TRBV2 and TRBJ1-4, with D tentatively TRBD1 (5 bases). Trimming left V 6 bases short and J 2 bases short, with 10 bases between. The CDR3 extends over 14 amino acids. CDR1 and CDR2 (germline): SNHLY, FYNNEI. CDR3 sequence: CASRGRSTNEKLFF. DNA for the CDR3: TGTGCCAGCAGGGGGCGTTCGACTAATGAAAAACTGTTTTTT.

The chain is built from TRBV25-1 and TRBJ1-1; 9 bases are shared with TRBD1. V dropped 5 bases and J dropped 3; count of bases not matched to a gene: 10. CDR1 and CDR2 (germline): MGHDK, SYGVNS. The CDR3 loop spans 16 amino acids. This chain's CDR3 is CASSILQQGAHTEAFF. In nucleotides, the CDR3 is TGTGCCAGCAGTATACTCCAACAGGGGGCTCACACTGAAGCTTTCTTT.

The rearrangement links TRBV6-1 to TRBJ2-2; 11 positions match TRBD2. V dropped 7 bases and J dropped 8; count of bases not matched to a gene: 9. There are 15 residues in the CDR3. Germline lookup yields CDR1 MNHNS and CDR2 SASEGT. The CDR3: CASTSATSGIGELFF. CDR3 DNA sequence: TGTGCCAGCACTTCGGCGACTAGCGGGATAGGGGAGCTGTTTTTT.

The chain uses TRBV6-5 and TRBJ2-7; D may be TRBD1 (6 bases). The CDR3 runs 14 residues. Trimming took off 0 bases at V and 6 bases at J, with 12 bases between the two ends. CDR1 and CDR2 (germline): MNHEY, SVGAGI. CDR3 bases: TGTGCCAGCAGTTACTCACAGGGATCTAGCGAGCAGTACTTC. It yields the protein CASSYSQGSSEQYF.

The chain is built from TRBV5-1 and TRBJ2-1; the match to TRBD2 covers 7 bases. Germline CDR1 is SGHRS and CDR2 is YFSETQ. The CDR3 has 15 amino acids. V was pared by 0 bases and J by 7 bases, with 7 bases of the junction left unmatched. The CDR3 DNA follows: TGCGCCAGCAGCTTGGTGGTGACTAGCAATAATGAGCAGTTCTTC. It yields the protein CASSLVVTSNNEQFF. The entire variable domain, with the rest obtained from reference TRBV5-1 and TRBJ2-1, is as follows: KAGVTQTPRYLIKTRGQQVTLSCSPISGHRSVSWYQQTPGQGLQFLFEYFSETQRNKGNFPGRFSGRQFSNSRSEMNVSTLELGDSALYLCASSLVVTSNNEQFFGPGTRLTVL.

The chain joins TRBV18 to TRBJ1-1; 9 bases line up with TRBD1. J gave up 4 bases and V 3 bases, and 15 bases lay outside the gene matches. CDR3 length equals 18 residues. The V gene's germline CDR1 is KGHSH and CDR2 LQKENI. Here the CDR3 reads CASSPLAPTGGLGTEAFF. CDR3 in DNA: TGTGCCAGCTCACCCCTAGCCCCAACAGGGGGCCTTGGCACTGAAGCTTTCTTT. The full variable domain, its missing parts supplied by reference TRBV18 and TRBJ1-1, is NAGVMQNPRHLVRRRGQEARLRCSPMKGHSHVYWYRQLPEEGLKFMVYLQKENIIDESGMPKERFSAEFPKEGPSILRIQQVVRGDSAAYFCASSPLAPTGGLGTEAFFGQGTRLTVV.

The chain is built from TRBV7-2 and TRBJ2-7; 7 bases fit TRBD2. With V trimmed by 1 base and J by 2 bases, 5 bases remained unmatched. The CDR3 has 15 residues. Germline V lookup: CDR1 SGHTA, CDR2 FQGNSA. CDR3 loop: CASSLGALAAYEQYF. The CDR3 DNA sequence: TGTGCCAGCAGCTTAGGAGCGCTAGCGGCCTACGAGCAGTACTTC.

The V and J genes are TRBV28 and TRBJ2-1, with 8 bases matching TRBD2. V lost 10 bases and J lost 3; bases outside the gene matches: 8. This CDR3 contains 14 residues. Germline values: CDR1 MDHEN, CDR2 SYDVKM. Here the CDR3 DNA reads TGTGCCACCAAAAGCGGGAGAATCTACAATGAGCAGTTCTTC. Amino acids: CATKSGRIYNEQFF.

The V call is TRBV5-5, the J call TRBJ2-7, with a tentative D call TRBD1 (5 bases). The V end was cut by 7 bases, the J end by 7 bases, with 18 bases between. Per the germline V gene, CDR1 is SGHKS and CDR2 is YYEKEE (reference sequence). There are 13 residues in the CDR3. CDR3 bases: TGTGCCAGCGTAGACAGCATGAAAGAGGAGCAGTACTTC. Amino acid sequence: CASVDSMKEEQYF. Full variable domain (rest looked up from reference TRBV5-5 and TRBJ2-7): DAGVTQSPTHLIKTRGQQVTLRCSPISGHKSVSWYQQVLGQGPQFIFQYYEKEERGRGNFPDRFSARQFPNYSSELNVNALLLGDSALYLCASVDSMKEEQYFGPGTRLTVT.